The source of this TCR beta chain is a study of blood T cell repertoires in COVID-19. For the study at large: The origin of the acute and convalescent COVID-19 samples was the United States, Italy and Spain. Nucleic acid was either cDNA or gDNA, and it came from T cells, B-cell-depleted T cells, or PBMCs.

Per the original methods: Scientists estimated how many nucleated cells there were by amplifying reference gene primers. The assay was immunoSEQ multiplex PCR, and TCRdb's table has in-frame clones only and misses some. The V and J calls and clone size were taken over from that table, and D and trimming were inferred from the DNA. The repertoire holds around 700,000 clones, with about 87% as singletons. The CDR3 is 17 residues long. V dropped 4 bases and J dropped 0; count of bases not matched to a gene: 8. Per germline, CDR1 SEHNR and CDR2 FQNEAQ (reference sequence). The chain joins TRBV7-9 to TRBJ2-2, with TRBD2 identical over 7 bases. The clonotype comes from a woman aged 18-29 years with acute or convalescent COVID-19. The source material was peripheral blood. The CDR3 DNA sequence: TGTGCCAGCAGCTACCCCCCTGGGGGGGCGAACACCGGGGAGCTGTTTTTT. It codes for CASSYPPGGANTGELFF.